The next 29 T cell receptor beta chains were all read from a single sample in a study of beta chain features in type 1 diabetes. What these receptors recognize is not known. Whole-study findings and limits: TCRB CDR3 length was moderately but significantly reduced in all four CD4+ subsets of Type 1 diabetes patients.

Expressed TCRB transcripts were sequenced because the entire RNA isolate underwent reverse transcription. The table came from immunoSEQ multiplex PCR; TCRdb's copy has only in-frame clones and leaves some out. The sample lists approximately 160,000 clones, about 63% seen once, with about 0.081% in the top ten. Specimen: naive CD4+ T cells from blood. The receptors derive from a man aged 25-45 years with type 1 diabetes.

The V and J genes are TRBV18 and TRBJ2-7; no firm D call. Trimming stripped 3 bases from V and 3 bases from J, with 6 bases between. Per germline, CDR1 KGHSH and CDR2 LQKENI. The CDR3 totals 12 residues. The CDR3 nucleotides read TGTGCCAGCTCACCCGGATACTACGAGCAGTACTTC. Translated, it gives CASSPGYYEQYF. The variable domain in full, completed from reference TRBV18 and TRBJ2-7, reads NAGVMQNPRHLVRRRGQEARLRCSPMKGHSHVYWYRQLPEEGLKFMVYLQKENIIDESGMPKERFSAEFPKEGPSILRIQQVVRGDSAAYFCASSPGYYEQYFGPGTRLTVT.

The table lists this clone with a count of one. V is TRBV30 and J is TRBJ2-2; D unresolved. Trimming left V 0 bases short and J 3 bases short, with 11 bases between. This CDR3 region has 15 residues. Germline CDR1 and CDR2: GTSNPN and SVGIG (reference sequence). This CDR3 reads CAWSVSKTYTGELFF. DNA of the CDR3: TGTGCCTGGAGTGTCAGCAAAACTTACACCGGGGAGCTGTTTTTT.

This chain uses TRBV9 with TRBJ2-1; the match to TRBD2 covers 9 bases. Germline CDR1 and CDR2: SGDLS and YYNGEE. With V trimmed by 7 bases and J by 5 bases, 7 bases remained unmatched. The CDR3 runs to 14 residues. The CDR3, as DNA: TGTGCCAGCTCCGTGGGGACTAGCAACAATGAGCAGTTCTTC. This translates into CASSVGTSNNEQFF.

This chain uses TRBV30 with TRBJ1-1; the D gene is possibly TRBD1 (6 bases). Germline lookup yields CDR1 GTSNPN and CDR2 SVGIG (reference sequence). This CDR3 comprises 14 residues. Deletions cut 0 bases from V and 7 bases from J, with 15 bases between. The CDR3, as DNA: TGTGCCTGGAGTGTACGGCCAGGGGAGCATGAAGCTTTCTTT. Its translation is CAWSVRPGEHEAFF. The full variable domain, completed using reference TRBV30 and TRBJ1-1, is SQTIHQWPATLVQPVGSPLSLECTVEGTSNPNLYWYRQAAGRGLQLLFYSVGIGQISSEVPQNLSASRPQDRQFILSSKKLLLSDSGFYLCAWSVRPGEHEAFFGQGTRLTVV.

The chain uses TRBV29-1 and TRBJ2-7, with TRBD1 identical over 10 bases. CDR3 length equals 13 residues. Germline assignment: CDR1 SQVTM and CDR2 ANQGSEA. The trim removed 6 bases at V and 4 bases at J, leaving 6 bases unmatched. CDR3: CSVEGQGPYEQYF. CDR3 coding DNA: TGCAGCGTGGAGGGACAGGGGCCTTACGAGCAGTACTTC.

The genes are TRBV13 and TRBJ2-3, with 9 bases fitting TRBD2. The CDR3 runs 18 residues. V was clipped by 5 bases and J by 0 bases; unmatched bases: 12. Germline V gene sequence: CDR1 PRHDT, CDR2 FYEKMQ (reference sequence). The DNA of the CDR3 is TGTGCCAGCAGCCCCGAAGGTAGCGGGGGAACTAGCACAGATACGCAGTATTTT. This sequence encodes CASSPEGSGGTSTDTQYF. The whole variable domain, remainder taken from reference TRBV13 and TRBJ2-3, is AAGVIQSPRHLIKEKRETATLKCYPIPRHDTVYWYQQGPGQDPQFLISFYEKMQSDKGSIPDRFSAQQFSDYHSELNMSSLELGDSALYFCASSPEGSGGTSTDTQYFGPGTRLTVL.

V and J are TRBV9 and TRBJ1-6, with 9 bases matching TRBD1. The J segment lost 4 bases and the V segment lost 0 bases, leaving 11 bases of the junction unmatched. Germline CDR1 SGDLS, CDR2 YYNGEE. There are 19 residues in the CDR3. The CDR3 coding sequence is TGTGCCAGCAGCGTAGAACCGGGACAGGGTGTCGGGTATAATTCACCCCTCCACTTT. This gives the protein CASSVEPGQGVGYNSPLHF.

This rearrangement joins TRBV5-1 to TRBJ2-3; 10 bases are shared with TRBD2. The trim removed 2 bases at V and 1 base at J, leaving 1 base unmatched. The germline gives CDR1 SGHRS, CDR2 YFSETQ. CDR3 length equals 15 residues. The CDR3 sequence is CASSFTSGGTDTQYF. The CDR3 coding sequence is TGCGCCAGCAGCTTTACTAGCGGGGGCACAGATACGCAGTATTTT.

The chain joins TRBV7-2 to TRBJ2-2, with D possibly TRBD1 on 6 matching bases. Germline V lookup: CDR1 SGHTA, CDR2 FQGNSA. CDR3 length: 13 amino acids. V was shortened by 4 bases and J by 7 bases, with 10 bases between the two germline ends. CDR3 DNA sequence: TGTGCCAGCAGCTACCAGGGGCACGGGGAGCTGTTTTTT. It translates to CASSYQGHGELFF.

The chain has TRBV7-2 and TRBJ1-1, with 9 bases matching TRBD1. The CDR3 runs 14 residues. V lost 1 base, J lost 6 bases, and 3 bases stayed unmatched. CDR1 is SGHTA, CDR2 FQGNSA, per germline. CDR3 sequence reads: CASSLVWTGAEAFF. The CDR3 DNA reads TGTGCCAGCAGCTTAGTTTGGACAGGGGCTGAAGCTTTCTTT.

The CDR3 coding sequence is TGTGCCAGCAGCTTAAAAGCGGGGGGAGCTGAGCAGTTCTTC. Amino acid sequence: CASSLKAGGAEQFF. V is TRBV7-2 and J is TRBJ2-1; 9 bases match TRBD2. Per the germline V gene, CDR1 is SGHTA and CDR2 is FQGNSA. This CDR3 spans 14 amino acids. Trimming cost V 2 bases and J 9 bases; bases outside gene matches: 5.

There are a few counts of this clone. The chain recombines TRBV28 with TRBJ2-2; D unresolved. The CDR3 sequence is 11 residues long. Between the trimmed V and J ends, which lost 1 base and 6 bases, there was a span of 0 bases. The germline V gene has CDR1 MDHEN and CDR2 SYDVKM. The CDR3 bases are TGTGCCAGCAGTTTATCCGGGGAGCTGTTTTTT. It yields the protein CASSLSGELFF.

CDR3 protein: CSAGWSYEQYF. CDR3 bases: TGCAGTGCTGGTTGGAGCTACGAGCAGTACTTC. V and J are TRBV20-1 and TRBJ2-7; D unclear. V lost 5 bases, J lost 3 bases, and 8 bases lay in between. Germline V gene sequence: CDR1 DFQATT, CDR2 SNEGSKA (reference sequence). The CDR3 length is 11 residues.

The chain combines TRBV14 with TRBJ2-5; D not resolved. The ends were cut back, 3 bases at V and 0 bases at J, with 2 bases in the middle. In germline, CDR1 is SGHDN, CDR2 FVKESK. The CDR3 covers 12 residues. This chain's CDR3 is CASSQNQETQYF. In DNA, the CDR3 is TGTGCCAGCAGCCAGAACCAAGAGACCCAGTACTTC.

This chain uses TRBV20-1 with TRBJ1-1; TRBD1 might be the D (6 bases). Trimming left V 4 bases short and J 8 bases short, with 11 bases between. Germline CDR1 is DFQATT and CDR2 is SNEGSKA (reference sequence). The CDR3 sequence is 11 residues long. The CDR3: CSAKTGTEAFF. CDR3 sequence (DNA): TGCAGTGCTAAAACCGGGACAGAAGCTTTCTTT.

The chain recombines TRBV13 with TRBJ2-7; 8 bases align to TRBD2. The CDR3 length is 14 residues. Germline CDR1 is PRHDT and CDR2 is FYEKMQ (reference sequence). Germline trimming cut 5 bases from V and 9 bases from J; bases unmatched to any gene: 12. The CDR3: CASSLRRDGRVQYF. CDR3 nucleotide sequence: TGTGCCAGCAGCCTCCGCCGGGACGGGAGGGTGCAGTACTTC. The entire variable domain, with the rest obtained from reference TRBV13 and TRBJ2-7, is as follows: AAGVIQSPRHLIKEKRETATLKCYPIPRHDTVYWYQQGPGQDPQFLISFYEKMQSDKGSIPDRFSAQQFSDYHSELNMSSLELGDSALYFCASSLRRDGRVQYFGPGTRLTVT.

The CDR3 here is CSVGGTAHYEQYF. For the CDR3, the DNA is TGCAGCGTTGGTGGGACCGCACACTACGAGCAGTACTTC. The V gene is TRBV29-1, the J gene TRBJ2-7; TRBD1 or TRBD2 may be the D gene (5 bases each). V shed 4 bases and J shed 3 bases, with 13 bases lying between them. From germline, CDR1 is SQVTM and CDR2 ANQGSEA. The CDR3 is made up of 13 amino acids.

The gene calls are TRBV29-1 and TRBJ1-2; tentative D call: TRBD1 (5 bases). CDR3 length: 13 amino acids. The V end was cut by 7 bases, the J end by 6 bases, with 18 bases between. The V gene's germline CDR1 is SQVTM and CDR2 ANQGSEA. CDR3 coding DNA: TGCAGCGCCCTTCAGACGGGGCCTGATGGCTACACCTTC. This translates into CSALQTGPDGYTF.

The chain has TRBV20-1 and TRBJ1-4; D possibly corresponds to TRBD1 (5 bases). This CDR3 contains 11 residues. Trimming removed 6 bases at V and 8 bases at J, with 10 bases between. Germline values: CDR1 DFQATT, CDR2 SNEGSKA (reference sequence). The CDR3 DNA follows: TGCAGTGCAGCAGGGTTGGAAAAACTGTTTTTT. It is translated as CSAAGLEKLFF.

This clone was counted a few times. The rearrangement links TRBV29-1 to TRBJ1-5, with D hard to call. V was shortened by 4 bases and J by 4 bases, with 11 bases between the two germline ends. The CDR3 totals 13 residues. Per the germline V gene, CDR1 is SQVTM and CDR2 is ANQGSEA. Here the CDR3 reads CSVGEGANQPQHF. In DNA form, the CDR3 reads TGCAGCGTTGGTGAGGGTGCGAATCAGCCCCAGCATTTT.

The chain recombines TRBV13 with TRBJ2-1, with a possible D match to TRBD1 (6 bases). V was pared by 5 bases and J by 1 base, with 9 bases between. This CDR3 is built from 14 residues. Germline V gives CDR1 PRHDT, CDR2 FYEKMQ (reference sequence). CDR3 nucleotide sequence: TGTGCCAGCAGCACAGACAGGTCCTACAATGAGCAGTTCTTC. Amino acid sequence: CASSTDRSYNEQFF.

V usage is TRBV27 and J usage is TRBJ1-2; D not certain. Trimming removed 6 bases from V and 4 bases from J, with 15 bases in between. The germline CDR1 and CDR2 sequences are MNHEY and SMNVEV (reference sequence). The CDR3 has 14 residues. CDR3 loop: CASRVPGLVYGYTF. CDR3 in DNA: TGTGCCAGCAGGGTCCCGGGTCTGGTCTATGGCTACACCTTC.

This clone was counted only a few times. The rearrangement links TRBV7-9 to TRBJ2-1, with 9 bases identical to TRBD1. V was clipped by 4 bases and J by 0 bases; unmatched bases: 7. The germline CDR1 and CDR2 sequences are SEHNR and FQNEAQ (reference sequence). This CDR3 spans 17 amino acids. The CDR3 DNA follows: TGTGCCAGCAGCTGGACCGGGACAGGGTTCTCCTACAATGAGCAGTTCTTC. This translates into CASSWTGTGFSYNEQFF.

The gene calls are TRBV28 and TRBJ2-1; 7 bases map to TRBD1. Per the germline V gene, CDR1 is MDHEN and CDR2 is SYDVKM. The V gene end was trimmed by 6 bases and the J gene end by 4 bases; junction bases not matched to a gene: 9. This CDR3 is 15 amino acids long. CDR3 bases: TGTGCCAGCAGGATTACAGGGGTCGATTACAATGAGCAGTTCTTC. Translating gives CASRITGVDYNEQFF.

CDR3: CSVEGPGGYNEQFF. The CDR3 nucleotides are TGCAGCGTTGAAGGGCCAGGGGGGTACAATGAGCAGTTCTTC. The rearrangement joins TRBV29-1 to TRBJ2-1; possibly TRBD1 for D (7 bases). Trimming pared 1 base from V and 4 bases from J, leaving 11 bases between. The germline V gene has CDR1 SQVTM and CDR2 ANQGSEA. This CDR3 region has 14 residues.

The CDR3 bases are TGCAGCGGAACAGGGTCCACTGAAGCTTTCTTT. It specifies CSGTGSTEAFF. The chain is built from TRBV29-1 and TRBJ1-1; possibly TRBD1 for D (6 bases). Germline V CDR1 and CDR2: SQVTM, ANQGSEA. The CDR3 consists of 11 residues. Trimming removed 7 bases from V and 4 bases from J, with 10 bases in between.

This chain links TRBV12-5 with TRBJ2-1; perhaps TRBD1 as D (6 bases). V shed 9 bases and J shed 6 bases, with 18 bases lying between them. CDR1 is LGHNT and CDR2 is FRNRAP in the germline V gene. This CDR3 is built from 14 residues. The CDR3 protein is CASTSGQRGNEQFF. In DNA, the CDR3 is TGTGCTAGCACGTCCGGACAGAGGGGCAATGAGCAGTTCTTC.

The genes are TRBV13 and TRBJ2-3; 7 bases line up with TRBD1. With 5 bases clipped from V and 5 bases from J, the junction kept 13 bases outside the gene matches. Germline V gene lookup returns CDR1 PRHDT and CDR2 FYEKMQ (reference sequence). The CDR3 sequence is 16 residues long. The CDR3 DNA follows: TGTGCCAGCAGCACAGACAGGGCAGGTAGGGGAGATACGCAGTATTTT. Translation gives CASSTDRAGRGDTQYF.

The rearrangement uses TRBV7-9 and TRBJ1-6, with a weak D call TRBD1 (5 bases). CDR1 is SEHNR and CDR2 is FQNEAQ in the germline V gene (reference sequence). Trimming took 1 base from V and 0 from J, leaving 7 bases between them. The CDR3 covers 16 residues. CDR3: CASSLGQSSYNSPLHF. The CDR3 DNA sequence: TGTGCCAGCAGCTTAGGACAGAGCTCCTATAATTCACCCCTCCACTTT.